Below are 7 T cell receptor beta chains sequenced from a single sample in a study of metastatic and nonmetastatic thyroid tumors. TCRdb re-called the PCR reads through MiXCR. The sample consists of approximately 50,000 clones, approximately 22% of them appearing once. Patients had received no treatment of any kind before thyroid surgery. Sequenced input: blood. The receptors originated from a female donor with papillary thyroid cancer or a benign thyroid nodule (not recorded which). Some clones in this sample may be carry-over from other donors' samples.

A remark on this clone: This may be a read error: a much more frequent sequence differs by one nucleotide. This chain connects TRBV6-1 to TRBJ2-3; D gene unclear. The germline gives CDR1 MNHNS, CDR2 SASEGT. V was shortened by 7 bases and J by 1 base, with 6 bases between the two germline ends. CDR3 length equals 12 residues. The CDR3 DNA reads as TGTGCCAGCATTCGGGGCACAGATACGCAGTATTTT. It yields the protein CASIRGTDTQYF.

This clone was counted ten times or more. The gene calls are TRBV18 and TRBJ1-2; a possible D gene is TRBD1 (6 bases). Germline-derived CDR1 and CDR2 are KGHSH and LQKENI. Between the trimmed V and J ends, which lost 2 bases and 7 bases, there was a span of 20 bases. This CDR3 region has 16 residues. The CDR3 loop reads CASSPEGGGYISGYTF. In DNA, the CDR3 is TGTGCCAGCTCACCAGAAGGAGGGGGATATATTAGTGGCTACACCTTC.

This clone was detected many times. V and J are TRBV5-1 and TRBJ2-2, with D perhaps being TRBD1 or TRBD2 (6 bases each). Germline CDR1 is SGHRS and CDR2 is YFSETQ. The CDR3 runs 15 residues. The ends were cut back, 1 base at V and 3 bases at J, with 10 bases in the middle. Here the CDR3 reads CASSLTGADTGELFF. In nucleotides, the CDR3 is TGCGCCAGCAGCTTGACGGGGGCAGACACCGGGGAGCTGTTTTTT.

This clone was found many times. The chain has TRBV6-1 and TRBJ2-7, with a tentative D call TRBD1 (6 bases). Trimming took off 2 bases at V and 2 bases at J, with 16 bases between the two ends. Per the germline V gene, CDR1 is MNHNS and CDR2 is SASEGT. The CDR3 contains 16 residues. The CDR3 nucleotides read TGTGCCAGCAGTGAACAATCAGGGGCAGGGCCCTACGAGCAGTACTTC. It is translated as CASSEQSGAGPYEQYF.

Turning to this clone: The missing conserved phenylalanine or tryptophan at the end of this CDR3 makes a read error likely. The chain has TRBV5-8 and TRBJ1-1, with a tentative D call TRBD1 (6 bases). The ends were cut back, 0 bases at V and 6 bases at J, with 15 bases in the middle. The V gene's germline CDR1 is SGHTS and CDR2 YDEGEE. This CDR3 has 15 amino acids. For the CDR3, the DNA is TGTGCCAGCAGCTTGGGAACAGGGAGGTCCTCTGAAGCTTTCTGT. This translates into CASSLGTGRSSEAFC.

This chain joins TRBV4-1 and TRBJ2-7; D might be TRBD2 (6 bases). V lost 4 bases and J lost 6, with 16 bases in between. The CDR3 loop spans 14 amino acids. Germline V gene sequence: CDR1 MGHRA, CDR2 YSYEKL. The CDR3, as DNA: TGCGCCAGCAGCCCGGGACTGTGGGTTGGCGAGCAGTACTTC. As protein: CASSPGLWVGEQYF.

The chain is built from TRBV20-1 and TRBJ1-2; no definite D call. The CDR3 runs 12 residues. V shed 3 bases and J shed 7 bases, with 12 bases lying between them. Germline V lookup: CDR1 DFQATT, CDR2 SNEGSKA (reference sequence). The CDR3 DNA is TGCAGTGCTAGGGATGACTTGTTTGGCTACACCTTC. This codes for CSARDDLFGYTF.